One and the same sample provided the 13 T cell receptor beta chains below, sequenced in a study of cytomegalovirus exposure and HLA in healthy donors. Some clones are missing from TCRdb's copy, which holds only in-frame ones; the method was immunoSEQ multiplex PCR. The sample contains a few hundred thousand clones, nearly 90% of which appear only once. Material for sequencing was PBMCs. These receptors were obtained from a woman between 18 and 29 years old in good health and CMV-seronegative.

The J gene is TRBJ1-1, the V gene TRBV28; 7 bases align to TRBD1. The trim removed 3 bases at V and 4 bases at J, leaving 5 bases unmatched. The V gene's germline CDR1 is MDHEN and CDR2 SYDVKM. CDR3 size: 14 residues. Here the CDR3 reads CASSLRGLGTEAFF. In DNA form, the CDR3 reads TGTGCCAGCAGTTTGAGGGGGCTGGGCACTGAAGCTTTCTTT.

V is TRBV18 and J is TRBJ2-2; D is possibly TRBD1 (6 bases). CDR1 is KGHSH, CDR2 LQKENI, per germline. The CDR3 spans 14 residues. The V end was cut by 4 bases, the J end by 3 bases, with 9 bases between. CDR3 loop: CASSLQGDTGELFF. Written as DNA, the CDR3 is TGTGCCAGCTCACTACAGGGAGACACCGGGGAGCTGTTTTTT.

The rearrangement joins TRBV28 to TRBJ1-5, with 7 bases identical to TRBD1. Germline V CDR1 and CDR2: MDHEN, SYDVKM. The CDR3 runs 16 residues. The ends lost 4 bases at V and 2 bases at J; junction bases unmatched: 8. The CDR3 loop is CASSSHQGGGNQPQHF. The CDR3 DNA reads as TGTGCCAGCAGTTCCCATCAGGGGGGTGGCAATCAGCCCCAGCATTTT.

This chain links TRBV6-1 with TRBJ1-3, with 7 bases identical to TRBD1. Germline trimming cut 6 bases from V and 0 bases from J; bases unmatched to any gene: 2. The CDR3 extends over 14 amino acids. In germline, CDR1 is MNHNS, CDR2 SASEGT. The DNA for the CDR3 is TGTGCCAGCAGGAACAGGGGCTCTGGAAACACCATATATTTT. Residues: CASRNRGSGNTIYF.

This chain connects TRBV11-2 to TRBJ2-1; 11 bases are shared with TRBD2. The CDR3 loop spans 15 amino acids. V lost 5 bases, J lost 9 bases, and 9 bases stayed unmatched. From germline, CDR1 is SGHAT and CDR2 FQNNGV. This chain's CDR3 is CASSDTSGGFVEQFF. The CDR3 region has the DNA TGTGCCAGCAGCGACACTAGCGGGGGTTTCGTTGAGCAGTTCTTC.

CDR3 DNA: TGTGCCAGCAGTGAATATGTGACTAGCGGCCCGTCAAATGAGCAGTTCTTC. It is translated as CASSEYVTSGPSNEQFF. The rearrangement uses TRBV25-1 and TRBJ2-1, with TRBD2 identical over 9 bases. With 0 bases clipped from V and 7 bases from J, the junction kept 10 bases outside the gene matches. CDR1 is MGHDK and CDR2 is SYGVNS in the germline V gene. The CDR3 covers 17 residues.

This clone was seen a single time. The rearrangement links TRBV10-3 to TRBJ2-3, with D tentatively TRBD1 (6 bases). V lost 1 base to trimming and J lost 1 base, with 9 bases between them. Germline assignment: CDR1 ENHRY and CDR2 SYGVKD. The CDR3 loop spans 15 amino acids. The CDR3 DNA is TGTGCCATCAGTGAGTTGTACAGGGGCACAGATACGCAGTATTTT. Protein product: CAISELYRGTDTQYF.

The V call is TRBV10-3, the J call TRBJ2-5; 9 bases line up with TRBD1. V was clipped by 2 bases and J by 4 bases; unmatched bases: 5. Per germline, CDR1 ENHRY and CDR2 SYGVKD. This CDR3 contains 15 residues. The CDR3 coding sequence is TGTGCCATCAGTGAGAGGACAGGGGTGGGAGAGACCCAGTACTTC. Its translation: CAISERTGVGETQYF.

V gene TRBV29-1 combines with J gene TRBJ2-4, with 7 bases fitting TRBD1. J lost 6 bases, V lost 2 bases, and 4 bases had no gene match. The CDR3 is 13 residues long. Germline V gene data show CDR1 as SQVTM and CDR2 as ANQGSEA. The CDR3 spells CSVEPRTGNIQYF. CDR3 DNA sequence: TGCAGCGTTGAACCACGGACAGGAAACATTCAGTACTTC.

CDR3 sequence reads: CASSFPSGRDEQYF. In nucleotides, the CDR3 is TGTGCCAGCAGCTTCCCCAGTGGCAGGGACGAGCAGTACTTC. V usage is TRBV7-9 and J usage is TRBJ2-7; D possibly corresponds to TRBD1 (5 bases). This CDR3 contains 14 residues. Germline CDR1 SEHNR, CDR2 FQNEAQ (reference sequence). The V gene lost 3 bases and the J gene lost 5 bases, with 14 bases spanning the gap.

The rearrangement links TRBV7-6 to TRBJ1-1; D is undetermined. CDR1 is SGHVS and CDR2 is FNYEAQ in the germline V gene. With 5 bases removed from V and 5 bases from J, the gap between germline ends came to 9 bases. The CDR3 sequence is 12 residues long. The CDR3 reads CASSPIVTEAFF. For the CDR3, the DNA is TGTGCCAGCAGCCCTATCGTTACTGAAGCTTTCTTT. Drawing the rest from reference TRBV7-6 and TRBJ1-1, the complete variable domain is GAGVSQSPRYKVTKRGQDVALRCDPISGHVSLYWYRQALGQGPEFLTYFNYEAQQDKSGLPNDRFSAERPEGSISTLTIQRTEQRDSAMYRCASSPIVTEAFFGQGTRLTVV.

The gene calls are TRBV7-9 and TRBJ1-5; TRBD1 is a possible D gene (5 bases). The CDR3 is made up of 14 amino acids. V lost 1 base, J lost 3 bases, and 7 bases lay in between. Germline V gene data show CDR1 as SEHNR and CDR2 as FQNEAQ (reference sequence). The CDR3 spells CASSLGGANQPQHF. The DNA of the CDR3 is TGTGCCAGCAGCTTAGGCGGGGCCAATCAGCCCCAGCATTTT.

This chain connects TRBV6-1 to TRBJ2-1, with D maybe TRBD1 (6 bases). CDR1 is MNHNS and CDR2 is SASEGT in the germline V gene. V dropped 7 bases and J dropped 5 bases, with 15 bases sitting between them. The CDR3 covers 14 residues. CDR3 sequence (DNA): TGTGCCAGCACGGAGTTGGACAGAGACAATGAGCAGTTCTTC. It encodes CASTELDRDNEQFF.